This passage covers 27 T cell receptor beta chains from one sample sequenced in a study of human T cells and chemical hapten exposure. MiXCR was run by TCRdb on the RACE reads, yielding one entry per CDR3 protein. Among 120,000 to 150,000 distinct CDR3 sequences listed, 12% were seen once. Stated time point: patch test 2, 6 weeks after DPC sensitization. Treatment described: therapeutic diphenylcyclopropenone sensitization with weekly scalp DPC. Specimen: whole blood, collected in connection with sensitization to the hapten diphenylcyclopropenone (DPC). Receptors were obtained from a woman between 50 and 59 years old with alopecia areata. Some clones in this sample may be carry-over from other donors' samples.

This clonotype occurred many times. V is TRBV27 and J is TRBJ2-1, with D possibly being TRBD2 (6 bases). With 4 bases removed from V and 8 bases from J, the gap between germline ends came to 18 bases. The germline CDR1 and CDR2 sequences are MNHEY and SMNVEV (reference sequence). The CDR3 has 15 amino acids. The CDR3 nucleotides are TGTGCCAGCAGTTGGAGGGGCGCAGGGTCGGATGAGCAGTTCTTC. Residues: CASSWRGAGSDEQFF.

This clonotype has a count of ten or more. The V call is TRBV29-1, the J call TRBJ2-3; 7 bases align to TRBD2. The CDR3 is 12 residues long. CDR1 and CDR2 (germline): SQVTM, ANQGSEA. The V and J ends lost 2 bases and 8 bases, in that order; junction bases with no gene match: 4. CDR3 nucleotide sequence: TGCAGCGTTGAAAGCGGGATACGTACGCAGTATTTT. Protein product: CSVESGIRTQYF.

This clonotype was seen a handful of times. The J gene is TRBJ2-3, the V gene TRBV19; D possibly uses TRBD1 or TRBD2 (5 bases each). Trimming shortened V by 5 bases and J by 4 bases, and 19 bases separated the two germline ends. This CDR3 contains 16 residues. Germline V gives CDR1 LNHDA, CDR2 SQIVND (reference sequence). This chain's CDR3 is CASSSTGPSMADTQYF. The DNA for the CDR3 is TGTGCCAGTAGTTCAACGGGACCCTCGATGGCAGATACGCAGTATTTT.

This rearrangement joins TRBV5-4 to TRBJ2-7; 12 bases fit TRBD2. This CDR3 region has 16 residues. Germline trimming cut 0 bases from V and 2 bases from J; bases unmatched to any gene: 3. Germline V gene lookup returns CDR1 SGHNT and CDR2 YYREEE (reference sequence). DNA for the CDR3: TGTGCCAGCAGCTTGGCCCCTAGCGGGAGGGCCTACGAGCAGTACTTC. Amino acid sequence: CASSLAPSGRAYEQYF.

This clonotype was counted between two and nine times. V usage is TRBV29-1 and J usage is TRBJ2-3; D is possibly TRBD2 (5 bases). The germline V gene has CDR1 SQVTM and CDR2 ANQGSEA. The CDR3 extends over 12 amino acids. V was cut by 6 bases and J by 1 base, with 8 bases left in between. CDR3 protein: CSVSGGTDTQYF. The CDR3 DNA reads TGCAGCGTCTCCGGGGGCACAGATACGCAGTATTTT.

V gene TRBV7-3 combines with J gene TRBJ2-3; D gene uncertain. The V end lost 4 bases, the J end lost 0 bases, and 5 bases lay between the germline ends. CDR1 SGHTA and CDR2 FQGTGA come from the germline V gene. This CDR3 is 13 amino acids long. The CDR3 here is CASSSVSTDTQYF. The CDR3 nucleotides are TGTGCCAGCAGCTCGGTTAGCACAGATACGCAGTATTTT.

Notes on this clonotype: A single base separates this from a much larger clone, so it may be a read error. V and J are TRBV7-8 and TRBJ1-2; D is uncertain. Looked up from germline, CDR1 is SGHVS and CDR2 is FQNEAQ. The CDR3 is 13 amino acids. The CDR3 region has the DNA TGTGCCAACAGCTTAGCTAGGGCCGGCGGCTACACCTTC. Translation gives CANSLARAGGYTF.

This clonotype was seen ten or more times. The V and J genes are TRBV20-1 and TRBJ2-3, with 9 bases aligning to TRBD2. Germline CDR1 and CDR2: DFQATT and SNEGSKA (reference sequence). The J segment lost 4 bases and the V segment lost 3 bases, leaving 11 bases of the junction unmatched. The CDR3 has 16 amino acids. The CDR3 here is CSASVGLANYADTQYF. DNA of the CDR3: TGCAGTGCTAGCGTGGGACTAGCAAATTACGCAGATACGCAGTATTTT.

The gene calls are TRBV28 and TRBJ2-5, with TRBD2 identical over 9 bases. V gave up 7 bases and J gave up 4 bases; unmatched junction bases: 10. Germline assignment: CDR1 MDHEN and CDR2 SYDVKM. The CDR3 is made up of 15 amino acids. The CDR3 reads CASTSGGRDGETQYF. For the CDR3, the DNA is TGTGCCAGCACCTCCGGCGGGAGGGATGGAGAGACCCAGTACTTC.

In this sample, this clonotype turned up many times. This chain uses TRBV29-1 with TRBJ2-1; the D gene is possibly TRBD1 (6 bases). The germline CDR1 and CDR2 sequences are SQVTM and ANQGSEA. The CDR3 sequence is 15 residues long. V gave up 4 bases and J gave up 9 bases, with 22 bases separating them. The CDR3 DNA reads TGCAGCGTTGTGGGGCATCAGGGGAGTGCCGGTGAGCAGTTCTTC. It specifies CSVVGHQGSAGEQFF.

This chain joins TRBV30 and TRBJ1-2, with D uncertain. V was shortened by 2 bases and J by 4 bases, with 29 bases between the two germline ends. Germline-derived CDR1 and CDR2 are GTSNPN and SVGIG (reference sequence). There are 19 residues in the CDR3. The CDR3 loop is CAWSTRAFSPDGLGYGYTF. CDR3 coding DNA: TGTGCCTGGAGTACCCGGGCCTTCTCCCCGGACGGGTTGGGCTATGGCTACACCTTC.

This clonotype was observed at least ten times. The V call is TRBV6-2 or TRBV6-3, the J call TRBJ1-1, with a possible D match to TRBD1 (5 bases). V lost 2 bases and J 4 bases, leaving 17 bases between the germline ends. This CDR3 contains 16 residues. CDR1 MNHEY and CDR2 SVGEGT come from the germline V gene. The CDR3 spells CASSYTGRALATEAFF. DNA of the CDR3: TGTGCCAGCAGTTACACGGGCAGGGCCCTCGCCACTGAAGCTTTCTTT.

The J gene is TRBJ2-2, the V gene TRBV7-2; the match to TRBD1 covers 10 bases. V was pared by 6 bases and J by 4 bases, with 5 bases of the junction left unmatched. Germline V gives CDR1 SGHTA, CDR2 FQGNSA. The CDR3 consists of 15 residues. CDR3 DNA: TGTGCCAGCAGAGGGACAGGGGTGCCCACCGGGGAGCTGTTTTTT. It encodes CASRGTGVPTGELFF.

This clonotype has at least ten counts. The rearrangement links TRBV6-1 to TRBJ2-7; tentatively, D is TRBD1 (6 bases). V was trimmed by 7 bases and J by 2 bases, leaving 15 bases between them. Germline values: CDR1 MNHNS, CDR2 SASEGT. The CDR3 spans 14 residues. CDR3 nucleotides: TGTGCCAGCACCTCCGGCGACAGGACCTACGAGCAGTACTTC. Translated: CASTSGDRTYEQYF.

This clonotype was seen only a few times. The genes are TRBV28 and TRBJ2-1; perhaps TRBD1 as D (5 bases). Germline CDR1 reads MDHEN; CDR2 reads SYDVKM. Trimming stripped 3 bases from V and 2 bases from J, with 11 bases between. There are 15 residues in the CDR3. This CDR3 reads CASSLSRGPYNEQFF. CDR3 sequence (DNA): TGTGCCAGCAGTTTGTCAAGGGGCCCCTACAATGAGCAGTTCTTC.

CDR3: CASSLAEGLAGAREQYF. The CDR3 DNA is TGTGCCAGCAGCTTAGCGGAAGGCCTAGCGGGAGCGAGGGAGCAGTACTTC. This chain uses TRBV7-9 with TRBJ2-7; 10 positions agree with TRBD2. CDR3 length: 17 amino acids. Trimming cost V 0 bases and J 7 bases; bases outside gene matches: 12. CDR1 and CDR2 (germline): SEHNR, FQNEAQ (reference sequence).

The rearrangement uses TRBV18 and TRBJ2-7; D is unclear. Trimming removed 2 bases from V and 3 bases from J, with 8 bases in between. Germline CDR1 and CDR2: KGHSH and LQKENI. The CDR3 loop spans 13 amino acids. The CDR3 loop is CASSPSPGYEQYF. The CDR3 bases are TGTGCCAGCTCACCAAGTCCCGGCTACGAGCAGTACTTC.

Only a few counts were recorded for this clonotype. The chain combines TRBV28 with TRBJ2-5; 8 nucleotides line up with TRBD2. Germline CDR1 and CDR2: MDHEN and SYDVKM. This CDR3 is 13 amino acids long. J was trimmed by 5 bases and V by 7 bases; bases with no gene match: 6. For the CDR3, the DNA is TGTGCCAGCACCGGGGGGGGGTTGGAGACCCAGTACTTC. This codes for CASTGGGLETQYF.

This clonotype appeared many times. V is TRBV11-2 and J is TRBJ2-4; D is uncertain. V lost 1 base and J lost 1, with 17 bases in between. Germline V gene lookup returns CDR1 SGHAT and CDR2 FQNNGV. This CDR3 comprises 18 residues. CDR3 nucleotide sequence: TGTGCCAGCAGCTTAGCGTCCCCCAGCCCCATGGCCAAAAACATTCAGTACTTC. Its protein is CASSLASPSPMAKNIQYF. Full variable domain (rest looked up from reference TRBV11-2 and TRBJ2-4): EAGVAQSPRYKIIEKRQSVAFWCNPISGHATLYWYQQILGQGPKLLIQFQNNGVVDDSQLPKDRFSAERLKGVDSTLKIQPAKLEDSAVYLCASSLASPSPMAKNIQYFGAGTRLSVL.

The J gene is TRBJ1-2, the V gene TRBV19, with 7 nucleotides matching TRBD1. The CDR3 has 13 residues. J lost 4 bases, V lost 7 bases, and 6 bases had no gene match. Germline assignment: CDR1 LNHDA and CDR2 SQIVND (reference sequence). CDR3: CASTEDRVYGYTF. The CDR3 bases are TGTGCCAGTACCGAAGACAGGGTCTATGGCTACACCTTC.

The sample holds many counts of this clonotype. The rearrangement joins TRBV12-3 or TRBV12-4 to TRBJ2-1; D might be TRBD1 or TRBD2, each matching 5 bases. CDR3 length: 12 residues. With 8 bases removed from V and 6 bases from J, the gap between germline ends came to 11 bases. In DNA form, the CDR3 reads TGTGCCAGCGGGGACCAGCCCAATGAGCAGTTCTTC. Protein: CASGDQPNEQFF.

The chain recombines TRBV3-1 with TRBJ1-1; D remains ambiguous. The ends were cut back, 3 bases at V and 3 bases at J, with 8 bases in the middle. The germline gives CDR1 LGHDT, CDR2 YNNKEL (reference sequence). The CDR3 totals 13 residues. The CDR3 sequence is CASSQMGYTEAFF. The CDR3 DNA follows: TGTGCCAGCAGCCAGATGGGGTACACTGAAGCTTTCTTT.

The rearrangement uses TRBV28 and TRBJ1-6; D not resolved. V lost 2 bases, J lost 7 bases, and 12 bases lay in between. The CDR3 has 15 residues. Germline lookup yields CDR1 MDHEN and CDR2 SYDVKM. The CDR3 bases are TGTGCCAGCAGTTTACCCCAAGCCGGGAATTCACCCCTCCACTTT. Its protein is CASSLPQAGNSPLHF. The full variable domain, with the rest looked up from reference TRBV28 and TRBJ1-6, is DVKVTQSSRYLVKRTGEKVFLECVQDMDHENMFWYRQDPGLGLRLIYFSYDVKMKEKGDIPEGYSVSREKKERFSLILESASTNQTSMYLCASSLPQAGNSPLHFGNGTRLTVT.

The V gene is TRBV27, the J gene TRBJ2-1, with 9 bases lining up with TRBD1. CDR1 and CDR2 from the germline V gene are MNHEY and SMNVEV (reference sequence). The CDR3 consists of 14 residues. The trim removed 5 bases at V and 7 bases at J, leaving 6 bases unmatched. CDR3 amino acids: CASSRDRVMNEQFF. In DNA, the CDR3 is TGTGCCAGCAGTCGGGACAGGGTTATGAATGAGCAGTTCTTC.

This clonotype was seen a few times. The V call is TRBV7-9, the J call TRBJ2-1, with 10 bases that match TRBD2. Unmatched junction bases numbered 5, after V lost 8 bases and J lost 4 bases. The CDR3 is made up of 14 amino acids. Germline CDR1 reads SEHNR; CDR2 reads FQNEAQ (reference sequence). The CDR3 here is CASAGLAAYNEQFF. CDR3 coding DNA: TGTGCCAGCGCTGGACTAGCGGCTTACAATGAGCAGTTCTTC.

Of note for this clonotype: The CDR3 does not end in the conserved phenylalanine or tryptophan, so this is likely a read error. V usage is TRBV12-3 or TRBV12-4 and J usage is TRBJ2-5, with TRBD1 matching over 8 bases. Trimming cost V 5 bases and J 4 bases; bases outside gene matches: 3. This CDR3 is 13 amino acids long. DNA of the CDR3: TGTGCCAGCAGTGCCGGGACAGGAGAGACCCAGTACCTC. Its translation is CASSAGTGETQYL.

This clonotype was recorded at least ten times. V is TRBV27 and J is TRBJ2-3; tentatively, D is TRBD2 (5 bases). The CDR3 contains 17 residues. Germline V gives CDR1 MNHEY, CDR2 SMNVEV (reference sequence). Between the trimmed V and J ends, which lost 3 bases and 1 base, there was a span of 17 bases. The CDR3 sequence: CASSFLASLTGTDTQYF. CDR3 bases: TGTGCCAGCAGTTTCCTAGCCTCCTTGACGGGCACAGATACGCAGTATTTT.